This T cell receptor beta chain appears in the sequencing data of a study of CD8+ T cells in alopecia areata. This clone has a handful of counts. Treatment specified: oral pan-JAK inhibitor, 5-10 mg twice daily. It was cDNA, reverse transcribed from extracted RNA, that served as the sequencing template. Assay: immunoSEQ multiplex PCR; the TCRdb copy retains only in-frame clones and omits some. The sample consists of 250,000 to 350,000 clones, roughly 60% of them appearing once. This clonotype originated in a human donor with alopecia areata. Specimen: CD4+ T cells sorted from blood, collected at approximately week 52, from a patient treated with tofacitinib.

The CDR3 DNA reads as TGTGCCTGGAGAACTAGCGGTCGGAGGGAGCAGTACTTC. As protein: CAWRTSGRREQYF. The V and J genes are TRBV30 and TRBJ2-7, with TRBD2 matching over 8 bases. The germline CDR1 and CDR2 sequences are GTSNPN and SVGIG (reference sequence). The trim removed 3 bases at V and 7 bases at J, leaving 8 bases unmatched. The length of the CDR3 is 13 residues.